A single TCR beta chain is shown here with its context. No antigen is known for it. The data were taken from a study of cytomegalovirus exposure and HLA in healthy donors. Study as a whole: Earlier, 180 million or so T cells were analyzed, and 95 million to 140 million unique TCR beta sequences were found among them.

Study-wide results and caveats: Within the data, a cluster of highly shared sequence variants was likely a sequencing artifact. In most subjects, TCR beta sequences reportedly gave accurate predictions of HLA-A and HLA-B alleles. In a later analysis, most CMV-associated TCR beta chains appeared HLA-restricted.

PCR involved 60 Vbeta and 13 Jbeta primers. Assay used: immunoSEQ multiplex PCR; TCRdb lists only in-frame clones, some missing. The profile covers 85,000 to 100,000 clones, with under 85% appearing a single time and under 4.5% taken by the ten largest. The CDR3 runs 12 residues. Deletions cut 4 bases from V and 0 bases from J, with 3 bases between. Germline V gene lookup returns CDR1 MNHNS and CDR2 SASEGT. The V call is TRBV6-1, the J call TRBJ1-2; D remains unclear. This TCR came from a female donor in good health and CMV-seropositive. The specimen was PBMCs. As DNA, the CDR3 is TGTGCCAGCAGTGTAGCTAACTATGGCTACACCTTC. Protein: CASSVANYGYTF.